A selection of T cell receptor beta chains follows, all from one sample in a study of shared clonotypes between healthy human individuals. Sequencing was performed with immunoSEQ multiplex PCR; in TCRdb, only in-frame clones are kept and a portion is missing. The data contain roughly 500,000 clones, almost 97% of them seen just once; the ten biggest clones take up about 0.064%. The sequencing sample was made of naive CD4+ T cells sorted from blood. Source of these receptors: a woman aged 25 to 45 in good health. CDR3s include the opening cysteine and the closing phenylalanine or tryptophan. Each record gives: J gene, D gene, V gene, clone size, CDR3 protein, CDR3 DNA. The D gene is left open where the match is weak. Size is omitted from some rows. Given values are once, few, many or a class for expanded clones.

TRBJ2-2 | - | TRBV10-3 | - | CAIGERGDTGELFF | TGTGCCATCGGTGAAAGGGGGGACACCGGGGAGCTGTTTTTT
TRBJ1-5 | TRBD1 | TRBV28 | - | CASKGQANQPQHF | TGTGCCAGCAAAGGACAGGCAAATCAGCCCCAGCATTTT
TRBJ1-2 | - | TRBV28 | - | CASSRGPNYGYTF | TGTGCCAGCAGTCGGGGACCTAACTATGGCTACACCTTC
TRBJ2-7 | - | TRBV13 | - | CASSGPGWGPYEQYF | TGTGCCAGCAGCGGCCCTGGGTGGGGACCCTACGAGCAGTACTTC
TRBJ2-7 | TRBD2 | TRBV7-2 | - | CASSLSGNSYEQYF | TGTGCCAGCAGCTTAAGCGGGAACTCCTACGAGCAGTACTTC
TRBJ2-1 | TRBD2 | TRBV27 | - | CASSPGLAGVREQFF | TGTGCCAGCAGCCCGGGACTAGCGGGAGTGAGGGAGCAGTTCTTC
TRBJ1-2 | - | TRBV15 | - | CATSEGGALYGYTF | TGTGCCACCAGCGAGGGGGGGGCTCTCTATGGCTACACCTTC
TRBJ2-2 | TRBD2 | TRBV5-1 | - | CASSSGLAEWTGELFF | TGCGCCAGCAGCTCGGGACTAGCGGAATGGACCGGGGAGCTGTTTTTT
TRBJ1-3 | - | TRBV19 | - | CASSIVPISGNTIYF | TGTGCCAGTAGTATAGTACCGATCTCTGGAAACACCATATATTTT
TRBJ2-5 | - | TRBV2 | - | CASSDIGSETQYF | TGTGCCAGCAGTGATATCGGCTCGGAGACCCAGTACTTC
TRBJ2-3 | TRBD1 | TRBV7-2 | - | CASSSYGDRGLTDTQYF | TGTGCCAGCAGCTCCTACGGCGACAGGGGGCTTACAGATACGCAGTATTTT
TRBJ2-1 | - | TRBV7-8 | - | CASSLARENEQFF | TGTGCCAGCAGCTTAGCGAGGGAGAATGAGCAGTTCTTC
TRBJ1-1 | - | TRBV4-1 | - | CASSQYSVNTEAFF | TGCGCCAGCAGCCAATATTCGGTGAACACTGAAGCTTTCTTT
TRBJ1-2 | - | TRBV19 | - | CASSIDRNYGYTF | TGTGCCAGTAGTATTGACCGAAACTATGGCTACACCTTC
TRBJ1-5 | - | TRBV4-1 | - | CASSQDRADTINQPQHF | TGCGCCAGCAGCCAAGATCGGGCAGACACGATAAATCAGCCCCAGCATTTT
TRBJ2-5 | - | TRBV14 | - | CASSQETGYQETQYF | TGTGCCAGCAGCCAAGAAACGGGGTACCAAGAGACCCAGTACTTC
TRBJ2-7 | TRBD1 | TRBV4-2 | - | CASSRDRGRAYEQYF | TGTGCCAGCAGCCGGGACAGGGGTCGAGCCTACGAGCAGTACTTC
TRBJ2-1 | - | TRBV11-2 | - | CASSLGTTVGTYNEQFF | TGTGCCAGCAGCTTAGGGACGACAGTCGGCACCTACAATGAGCAGTTCTTC
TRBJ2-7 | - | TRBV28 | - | CASYPSKPPYEQYF | TGTGCCAGCTACCCTAGCAAGCCCCCCTACGAGCAGTACTTC
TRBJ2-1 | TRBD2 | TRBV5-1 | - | CASSLHQTSGTGNEQFF | TGCGCCAGCAGCCTGCATCAGACTAGCGGGACGGGGAATGAGCAGTTCTTC
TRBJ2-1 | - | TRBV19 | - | CASSSQRSRSYNEQFF | TGTGCCAGTAGTTCCCAGCGGTCCCGCTCCTACAATGAGCAGTTCTTC
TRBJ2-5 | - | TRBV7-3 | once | CASSRGSQETQYF | TGTGCCAGCAGTAGGGGCAGCCAAGAGACCCAGTACTTC